The source of this T cell receptor (beta chain) is a study of vaccination and CD4 T cells after COVID-19. Background on the study: Convalescent patients gave post-COVID blood a median approximately 100 days post-diagnosis, range 35 to 161. The peptides that stimulated the cells were overlapping spike peptides from SARS-CoV-2, HCoV-NL63, HCoV-OC43 and HCoV-229E.

J was trimmed by 8 bases and V by 5 bases; bases with no gene match: 10. Germline-derived CDR1 and CDR2 are SGHTA and FQGNSA. The CDR3 is 15 amino acids. As for this clonotype: The antigen is undetermined.

The Oncomine TCR Beta short-read assay sequenced DNA from cultured CD4+ T cells. TCRdb used MiXCR to reprocess the PCR reads, holding one entry per CDR3 protein. The table lists about 26,000 distinct CDR3 sequences, 50% of them singletons. Documented treatment: approximately 11-day PBMC culture with coronavirus spike peptide pools or control peptides (ViraFEST assay). Peptide-pool expansion of antigen-specific T cells preceded TCR sequencing in ViraFEST. After around ten days of culture, CD4+ T cells were negatively selected. Specimen: CD4+ T cells from blood, cultured in vitro, collected before SARS-CoV-2 vaccination. The clonotype was recovered from a human donor who received a COVID-19 vaccine. J is TRBJ2-1 and V is TRBV7-2; 9 bases agree with TRBD1. The chain's CDR3 is CASSPRDRVRDEQFF. Here the CDR3 DNA reads TGTGCCAGCAGCCCCCGGGACAGGGTACGGGATGAGCAGTTCTTC.